These 24 T cell receptor beta chains were all obtained from the same sample, sequenced in a study of Graves' ophthalmopathy and Graves' hyperthyroidism. Researchers took RNA transcripts and amplified TCR beta CDR3 regions from them. After a first-round RT-PCR with HTBI primers, a second-round multiplex PCR was run. TCRdb reprocessed the multiplex PCR reads with MiXCR, giving one entry per CDR3 protein. Among roughly 610,000 distinct CDR3 sequences, about a fifth were seen once, and the ten largest hold more than 5.5%. What was sequenced was peripheral blood. All receptors derive from a woman between 18 and 30 years old with stable Graves' hyperthyroidism. Some clones in this sample may be carry-over from other donors' samples.

The sample holds many counts of this clonotype. The chain carries TRBV20-1 and TRBJ2-5, with no clear D. Trimming cost V 3 bases and J 5 bases, with 13 bases left between them. Germline CDR1 DFQATT, CDR2 SNEGSKA (reference sequence). CDR3 length: 13 amino acids. The CDR3 sequence is CSARALDQETQYF. For the CDR3, the DNA is TGCAGTGCTAGGGCTCTAGATCAGGAGACCCAGTACTTC.

In this sample, this clonotype turned up many times. The chain uses TRBV9 and TRBJ1-6; TRBD1 agrees at 8 bases. Germline V gives CDR1 SGDLS, CDR2 YYNGEE. Unmatched junction bases numbered 8, after V lost 3 bases and J lost 6 bases. This CDR3 is 16 amino acids long. The CDR3 is CASSAIDRGLNSPLHF. CDR3 coding DNA: TGTGCCAGCAGCGCAATAGACAGGGGTCTTAATTCACCCCTCCACTTT.

The rearrangement links TRBV20-1 to TRBJ2-7; 8 nucleotides line up with TRBD2. With V trimmed by 5 bases and J by 6 bases, 6 bases remained unmatched. The CDR3 has 12 residues. Germline CDR1 and CDR2: DFQATT and SNEGSKA (reference sequence). The CDR3 sequence is CSASRTSLEQYF. DNA of the CDR3: TGCAGTGCTTCTAGGACTAGCCTCGAGCAGTACTTC.

The CDR3 DNA is TGCAGTGCTAGGGATCCGGGACAGGGGGCGACGGAGACCCAGTACTTC. Translated, it gives CSARDPGQGATETQYF. This chain links TRBV20-1 with TRBJ2-5; 12 bases line up with TRBD1. Germline loops: CDR1 DFQATT, CDR2 SNEGSKA (reference sequence). The CDR3 is 16 residues long. V was pared by 3 bases and J by 5 bases, with 10 bases of the junction left unmatched.

The CDR3 DNA is TGTGCCAGCAGCCAAGAAATGGCGGGTGAGAGTGACGGGGAGCTGTTTTTT. Residues: CASSQEMAGESDGELFF. The genes are TRBV4-2 and TRBJ2-2; possible D gene TRBD2, 5 bases. The CDR3 has 17 residues. V lost 0 bases, J lost 7 bases, and 18 bases lay in between. The germline V gene encodes CDR1 LGHNA and CDR2 YNFKEQ.

This clonotype came up many times. The rearrangement joins TRBV6-2 or TRBV6-3 to TRBJ1-1; TRBD1 is a possible D gene (6 bases). CDR3 length: 13 residues. The V and J ends lost 5 bases and 4 bases respectively, with 11 bases between them. Germline CDR1 and CDR2: MNHEY and SVGEGT. CDR3 in amino acids: CASSVQGSTEAFF. CDR3 bases: TGTGCCAGCAGTGTACAGGGTTCCACTGAAGCTTTCTTT.

Ten or more counts support this clonotype. CDR3 bases: TGTGCCAGCAGTGAGACCGGGACGGACCCCTCCTACGAGCAGTACTTC. Amino acids: CASSETGTDPSYEQYF. This rearrangement joins TRBV12-3 or TRBV12-4 to TRBJ2-7; D may correspond to TRBD1 or TRBD2 (5 bases each). The CDR3 contains 16 residues. The ends were cut back, 5 bases at V and 0 bases at J, with 17 bases in the middle.

This clonotype was observed many times. The chain joins TRBV7-3 to TRBJ1-1; 7 bases match TRBD1. The germline V gene has CDR1 SGHTA and CDR2 FQGTGA. The CDR3 is 16 amino acids. Trimming at V came to 5 bases and at J to 1 base, leaving 10 bases not matched to a gene. CDR3 sequence (DNA): TGTGCCAGCAGCCCCCACACACAGGGGCCGAACACTGAAGCTTTCTTT. This codes for CASSPHTQGPNTEAFF. Complete variable domain (other parts from reference TRBV7-3 and TRBJ1-1): GAGVSQTPSNKVTEKGKYVELRCDPISGHTALYWYRQSLGQGPEFLIYFQGTGAADDSGLPNDRFFAVRPEGSVSTLKIQRTERGDSAVYLCASSPHTQGPNTEAFFGQGTRLTVV.

As regards this clonotype: Because the CDR3 is missing its conserved closing phenylalanine or tryptophan, this is likely a read error. The CDR3 here is CASSFSVTYEQYL. The CDR3 DNA reads TGTGCCAGCAGTTTCTCCGTAACCTACGAGCAGTACCTC. The rearrangement uses TRBV12-3 or TRBV12-4 and TRBJ2-7; D not resolved. The V and J ends lost 3 bases and 2 bases respectively, with 8 bases between them. The CDR3 is 13 amino acids.

The sample holds many counts of this clonotype. The J gene is TRBJ1-2, the V gene TRBV20-1; tentative D call: TRBD1 (5 bases). The V gene's germline CDR1 is DFQATT and CDR2 SNEGSKA (reference sequence). V lost 1 base to trimming and J lost 4 bases, with 10 bases between them. The CDR3 spans 13 residues. CDR3 sequence reads: CSARVAGTYGYTF. Here the CDR3 DNA reads TGCAGTGCTAGAGTTGCGGGGACCTATGGCTACACCTTC.

The chain links TRBV6-1 to TRBJ2-7; D is possibly TRBD1 (6 bases). Germline CDR1 MNHNS, CDR2 SASEGT. The length of the CDR3 is 15 residues. Trimming removed 6 bases from V and 1 base from J, with 16 bases in between. For the CDR3, the DNA is TGTGCCAGCAGCCCGGGACACCAACTTTCCTACGAGCAGTACTTC. Translating gives CASSPGHQLSYEQYF.

Many counts were recorded for this clonotype. The chain combines TRBV20-1 with TRBJ2-5; 8 bases are a match to TRBD2. V gave up 6 bases and J gave up 1 base; unmatched junction bases: 10. The V gene's germline CDR1 is DFQATT and CDR2 SNEGSKA (reference sequence). The CDR3 consists of 15 residues. CDR3: CSAGGSGALQETQYF. DNA of the CDR3: TGCAGTGCGGGTGGTAGCGGGGCGCTCCAAGAGACCCAGTACTTC.

V is TRBV7-2 and J is TRBJ2-5; TRBD1 might be the D (6 bases). CDR1 SGHTA and CDR2 FQGNSA come from the germline V gene. Between the trimmed V and J ends, which lost 3 bases and 5 bases, there was a span of 16 bases. CDR3 length: 15 amino acids. The CDR3 sequence is CASSFDPGQGETQYF. The CDR3 DNA reads TGTGCCAGCAGCTTCGACCCGGGGCAGGGGGAGACCCAGTACTTC.

Notes on this clonotype: A much larger clone sits a single nucleotide away, making a read error possible. The chain is built from TRBV6-5 and TRBJ1-2, with D possibly TRBD1 on 6 matching bases. Trimming removed 7 bases at V and 12 bases at J, with 18 bases between. Germline CDR1 and CDR2: MNHEY and SVGAGI. The CDR3 length is 12 residues. The CDR3: CASILLAGAHTF. In DNA, the CDR3 is TGTGCCAGCATTCTACTCGCGGGGGCTCACACCTTC.

The chain combines TRBV20-1 with TRBJ1-2; D unclear. V lost 6 bases, J lost 7 bases, and 12 bases lay in between. CDR3 length: 11 amino acids. Germline V gives CDR1 DFQATT, CDR2 SNEGSKA (reference sequence). The chain's CDR3 is CSAKGKGGYTF. The CDR3, as DNA: TGCAGTGCAAAGGGAAAGGGTGGCTACACCTTC.

In this sample, this clonotype turned up many times. The CDR3 spells CASSAFGEAEETQYF. CDR3 DNA sequence: TGTGCCAGCTCCGCCTTTGGGGAGGCGGAGGAGACCCAGTACTTC. This chain links TRBV7-9 with TRBJ2-5; a possible D gene is TRBD2 (6 bases). The CDR3 loop spans 15 amino acids. CDR1 is SEHNR, CDR2 FQNEAQ, per germline (reference sequence). V shed 8 bases and J shed 5 bases, with 21 bases lying between them.

This clonotype showed up many times. V usage is TRBV10-3 and J usage is TRBJ1-5; D is possibly TRBD1 (6 bases). Germline V gene data show CDR1 as ENHRY and CDR2 as SYGVKD. Trimming took 0 bases from V and 2 from J, leaving 8 bases between them. This CDR3 has 15 residues. CDR3 residues: CAISESSGGNQPQHF. The CDR3, as DNA: TGTGCCATCAGTGAGTCCTCAGGGGGCAATCAGCCCCAGCATTTT.

This clonotype was seen at least ten times. The chain is built from TRBV29-1 and TRBJ1-2; maybe TRBD1 (5 bases). V lost 0 bases and J 7 bases, leaving 15 bases between the germline ends. This CDR3 has 14 residues. Germline CDR1 SQVTM, CDR2 ANQGSEA. The CDR3 nucleotides read TGCAGCGTTGAAGAAGCTTACGCGGGGGGTGGCTACACCTTC. Residues: CSVEEAYAGGGYTF.

At least ten counts were recorded for this clonotype. The rearrangement links TRBV4-2 to TRBJ2-7; no definite D call. CDR1 LGHNA and CDR2 YNFKEQ come from the germline V gene. The V gene lost 0 bases and the J gene lost 5 bases, with 14 bases spanning the gap. The CDR3 length is 15 residues. CDR3 residues: CASSQDGWGADEQYF. The CDR3 DNA is TGTGCCAGCAGCCAAGATGGGTGGGGTGCGGACGAGCAGTACTTC.

The chain employs TRBV20-1 and TRBJ2-2; 9 bases fit TRBD1. After removal of 5 bases from V and 7 bases from J, the junction contained 11 bases not matched to a gene. Per the germline V gene, CDR1 is DFQATT and CDR2 is SNEGSKA (reference sequence). This CDR3 comprises 15 residues. CDR3 nucleotide sequence: TGCAGTGCTCGAGCGGGACAGGGTATCGGCGGGGAGCTGTTTTTT. This codes for CSARAGQGIGGELFF.

This clonotype was observed many times. The gene calls are TRBV12-3 or TRBV12-4 and TRBJ2-5, with D maybe TRBD2 (5 bases). Trimming stripped 5 bases from V and 4 bases from J, with 20 bases between. There are 16 residues in the CDR3. As DNA, the CDR3 is TGTGCCAGCAGTCCCGGAGGACTCCGGACTGGAGAGACCCAGTACTTC. Translating gives CASSPGGLRTGETQYF.

The sample holds many counts of this clonotype. V gene TRBV4-1 combines with J gene TRBJ2-7, with TRBD2 matching over 8 bases. Per the germline V gene, CDR1 is MGHRA and CDR2 is YSYEKL. The CDR3 is 14 amino acids. Trimming removed 2 bases from V and 3 bases from J; junction bases left unmatched: 3. The CDR3 region is CASSQPGLGYEQYF. CDR3 nucleotides: TGCGCCAGCAGCCAACCGGGACTAGGCTACGAGCAGTACTTC.

In this sample, this clonotype turned up a few times. The chain links TRBV18 to TRBJ2-2; D unresolved. The CDR3 consists of 13 residues. The V gene's germline CDR1 is KGHSH and CDR2 LQKENI. V lost 2 bases and J 4 bases, leaving 5 bases between the germline ends. The CDR3 is CASSPFVTGELFF. As DNA, the CDR3 is TGTGCCAGCTCACCATTTGTCACCGGGGAGCTGTTTTTT.

This chain links TRBV12-5 with TRBJ2-7; 14 nucleotides line up with TRBD2. With V trimmed by 6 bases and J by 6 bases, 7 bases remained unmatched. Germline V gives CDR1 LGHNT, CDR2 FRNRAP. The CDR3 spans 15 residues. Here the CDR3 reads CASGLNGLAGGEQYF. In nucleotides, the CDR3 is TGTGCTAGTGGCCTTAACGGACTAGCGGGAGGCGAGCAGTACTTC. Filled out from reference TRBV12-5 and TRBJ2-7, the complete variable domain reads DARVTQTPRHKVTEMGQEVTMRCQPILGHNTVFWYRQTMMQGLELLAYFRNRAPLDDSGMPKDRFSAEMPDATLATLKIQPSEPRDSAVYFCASGLNGLAGGEQYFGPGTRLTVT.